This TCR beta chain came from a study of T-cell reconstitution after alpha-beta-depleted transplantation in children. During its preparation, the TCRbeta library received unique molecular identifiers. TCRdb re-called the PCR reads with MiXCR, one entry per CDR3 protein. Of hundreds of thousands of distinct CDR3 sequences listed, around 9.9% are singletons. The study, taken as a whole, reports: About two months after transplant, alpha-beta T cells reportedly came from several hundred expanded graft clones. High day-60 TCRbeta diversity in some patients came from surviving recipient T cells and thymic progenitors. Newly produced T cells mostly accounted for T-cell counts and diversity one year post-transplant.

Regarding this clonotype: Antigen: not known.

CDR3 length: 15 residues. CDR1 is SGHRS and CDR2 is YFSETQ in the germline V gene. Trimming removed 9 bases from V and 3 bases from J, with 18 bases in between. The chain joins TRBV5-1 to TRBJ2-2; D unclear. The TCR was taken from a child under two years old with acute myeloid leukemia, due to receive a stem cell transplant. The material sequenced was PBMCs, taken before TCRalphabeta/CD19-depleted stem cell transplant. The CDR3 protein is CATQSDFIDTGELFF. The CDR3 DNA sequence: TGCGCCACCCAGAGCGACTTCATAGACACCGGGGAGCTGTTTTTT.